The T cell receptor (beta chain) under discussion was sequenced for a study of blood T cell repertoires in COVID-19. Across the study: Italy, Spain and the United States were the sources of the convalescent and acute COVID-19 samples. PBMCs, B-cell-depleted T cells, or T cells were the source of the cDNA or gDNA that made up the material.

CDR3 length equals 12 residues. The germline V gene has CDR1 ENHRY and CDR2 SYGVKD. V was clipped by 4 bases and J by 3 bases, with 6 bases between them. Under the authors' procedure: Amplified reference gene primers provided the basis for estimating nucleated cell counts. TCRdb's table, derived via immunoSEQ multiplex PCR, lists solely in-frame clones and lacks some. For V, J and clone size, that table is used; D and trimming come from the DNA. This table holds 150,000 or so clones, about 85% found once. The chain is built from TRBV10-3 and TRBJ1-1; D unclear. This receptor was identified in a human donor with acute or convalescent COVID-19. The donor label of this sample is uncertain. Sequencing was done on a sample of peripheral blood. In DNA form, the CDR3 reads TGTGCCATCAGTGCGGGGTACACTGAAGCTTTCTTT. This codes for CAISAGYTEAFF.